This is a list of T cell receptor beta chains from one sample in a study of human thymus T cells. Data came from immunoSEQ multiplex PCR; TCRdb stores just in-frame clones and leaves some out. The sample records 55,000 to 70,000 clones, approximately 93% being singletons. The sequencing sample was made of blood. Receptors originate from a boy in the first two years of life with a congenital heart defect but otherwise immunologically healthy. The CDR3 runs from the conserved cysteine through the conserved F or W. D genes are given only for firm matches.

TRBJ2-7	NA	TRBV19	CASGDSGYEQYF	TGTGCCAGTGGGGACAGCGGGTACGAGCAGTACTTC
TRBJ2-7	NA	TRBV21-1	CASSKGPGQASEQYF	TGTGCCAGCAGCAAAGGGCCAGGACAGGCCTCCGAGCAGTACTTC
TRBJ2-5	NA	TRBV27	CASRGIGAGFQETQYF	TGTGCCAGCAGGGGGATAGGGGCGGGCTTCCAAGAGACCCAGTACTTC
TRBJ2-2	NA	TRBV28	CASRDGGRTGELFF	TGTGCCAGCAGGGACGGGGGCCGGACCGGGGAGCTGTTTTTT
TRBJ2-7	TRBD1	TRBV9	CASSPTGTGIYEQYF	TGTGCCAGCAGTCCTACCGGGACAGGGATCTACGAGCAGTACTTC
TRBJ2-1	NA	TRBV6-1	CASVAWTASYNEQFF	TGTGCCAGCGTCGCGTGGACTGCTAGCTACAATGAGCAGTTCTTC
TRBJ2-7	NA	TRBV28	CASSLWGIAYEQYF	TGTGCCAGCAGTTTATGGGGCATAGCCTACGAGCAGTACTTC
TRBJ2-1	TRBD2	TRBV19	CASSDLAGGLRNEQFF	TGTGCCAGTAGTGACTTAGCGGGAGGTCTTAGGAATGAGCAGTTCTTC
TRBJ2-2	NA	TRBV14	CASSQVTGGNGELFF	TGTGCCAGCAGCCAAGTAACAGGCGGTAACGGGGAGCTGTTTTTT
TRBJ2-7	NA	TRBV30	CACQQERSAYEQYF	TGTGCCTGCCAACAGGAACGGTCCGCCTACGAGCAGTACTTC
TRBJ1-1	NA	TRBV12-2	CASRPGRKQNTEAFF	TGTGCAAGTCGCCCTGGACGGAAGCAGAACACTGAAGCTTTCTTT
TRBJ2-3	NA	TRBV28	CASRTDVGDTQYF	TGTGCCAGCAGGACGGACGTGGGAGATACGCAGTATTTT
TRBJ2-1	NA	TRBV5-1	CASSLNSFDEQFF	TGCGCCAGCAGCTTGAATAGTTTCGATGAGCAGTTCTTC
TRBJ2-2	TRBD1	TRBV29-1	CSVVGRTGDTGELFF	TGCAGCGTTGTTGGAAGGACAGGGGACACCGGGGAGCTGTTTTTT
TRBJ2-3	NA	TRBV5-1	CASSLGAQTDTQYF	TGCGCCAGCAGCTTGGGGGCGCAGACAGATACGCAGTATTTT
TRBJ1-1	NA	TRBV5-1	CASRLPPGIGEAFF	TGCGCCAGCAGACTTCCTCCCGGGATCGGTGAAGCTTTCTTT
TRBJ2-5	NA	TRBV23-1	CASSQLAGSQNSAVQETQYF	TGCGCCAGCAGTCAACTCGCTGGTTCTCAGAACTCTGCCGTCCAAGAGACCCAGTACTTC